This T cell receptor (beta chain) is drawn from a study of neoadjuvant nivolumab and ipilimumab in lung cancer. Broader study findings: From pretherapy to surgery, tumor richness and clonality rose with dual therapy.

CDR3 length: 14 amino acids. Germline lookup yields CDR1 SGHDN and CDR2 FVKESK. The V end was cut by 4 bases, the J end by 4 bases, with 14 bases between. Libraries were prepared by immunoSEQ multiplex PCR; TCRdb keeps only in-frame clonotypes and omits some of them. Counted here are under 20,000 clones, around 87% occurring once; the ten biggest clones make up about 2.1%. Concerning this clone: The antigen is not known.

The sequence was obtained from an adult with non-small cell lung cancer. This sequence joins TRBV14 and TRBJ2-7; D assignment may be TRBD1 or TRBD2 (5 bases each). Sequences were derived from peripheral blood, sampled before neoadjuvant nivolumab, alone or with ipilimumab. CDR3 loop: CASSPSFGGYEQYF. The CDR3 DNA is TGTGCCAGCAGCCCCTCCTTTGGGGGATACGAGCAGTACTTC.